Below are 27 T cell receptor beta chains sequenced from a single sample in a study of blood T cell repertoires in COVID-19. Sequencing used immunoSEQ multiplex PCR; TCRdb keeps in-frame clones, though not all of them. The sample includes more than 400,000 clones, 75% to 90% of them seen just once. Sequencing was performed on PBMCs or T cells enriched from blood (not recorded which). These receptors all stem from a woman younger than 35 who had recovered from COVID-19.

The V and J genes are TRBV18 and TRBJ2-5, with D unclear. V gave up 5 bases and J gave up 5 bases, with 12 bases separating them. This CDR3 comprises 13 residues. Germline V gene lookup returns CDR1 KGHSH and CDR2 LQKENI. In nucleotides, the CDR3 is TGTGCCAGCTCATACACGAGGCAGGAGACCCAGTACTTC. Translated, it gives CASSYTRQETQYF.

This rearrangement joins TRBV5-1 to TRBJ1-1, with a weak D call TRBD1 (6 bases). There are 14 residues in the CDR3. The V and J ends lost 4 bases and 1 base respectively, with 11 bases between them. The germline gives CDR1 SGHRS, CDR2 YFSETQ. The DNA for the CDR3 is TGCGCCAGCAGCGACAGGATGAGGAACACTGAAGCTTTCTTT. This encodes CASSDRMRNTEAFF.

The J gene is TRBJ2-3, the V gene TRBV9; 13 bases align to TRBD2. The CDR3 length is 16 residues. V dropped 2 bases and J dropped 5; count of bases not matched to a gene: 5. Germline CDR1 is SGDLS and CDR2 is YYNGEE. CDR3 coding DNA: TGTGCCAGCAGCGTCACTAGCGGGGGGGCCGGAGATACGCAGTATTTT. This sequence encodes CASSVTSGGAGDTQYF.

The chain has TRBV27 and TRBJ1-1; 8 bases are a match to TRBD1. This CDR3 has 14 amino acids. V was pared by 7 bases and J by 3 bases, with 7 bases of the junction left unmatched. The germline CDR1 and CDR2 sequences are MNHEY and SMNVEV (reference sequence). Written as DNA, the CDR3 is TGTGCCAGCAACGCTCAGGGGGCTTACACTGAAGCTTTCTTT. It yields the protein CASNAQGAYTEAFF.

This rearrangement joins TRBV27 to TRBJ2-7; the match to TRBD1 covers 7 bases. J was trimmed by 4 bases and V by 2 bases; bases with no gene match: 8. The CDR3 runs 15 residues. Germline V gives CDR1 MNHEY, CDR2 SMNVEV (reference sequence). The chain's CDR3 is CASSLKGTAYYEQYF. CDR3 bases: TGTGCCAGCAGTTTAAAAGGGACAGCATATTACGAGCAGTACTTC.

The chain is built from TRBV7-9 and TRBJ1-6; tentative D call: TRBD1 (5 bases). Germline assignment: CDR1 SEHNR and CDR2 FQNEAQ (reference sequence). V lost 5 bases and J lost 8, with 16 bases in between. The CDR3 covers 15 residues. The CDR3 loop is CASSLSRGADSPLHF. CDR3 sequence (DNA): TGTGCCAGCAGCCTTTCCCGTGGGGCTGATTCACCCCTCCACTTT.

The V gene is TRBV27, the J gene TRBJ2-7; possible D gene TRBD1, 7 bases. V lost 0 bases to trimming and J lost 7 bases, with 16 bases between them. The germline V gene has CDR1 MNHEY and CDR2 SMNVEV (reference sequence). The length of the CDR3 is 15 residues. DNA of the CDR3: TGTGCCAGCAGTTTATCCCCCCAGGGGGGTTGGGAGCAGTACTTC. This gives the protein CASSLSPQGGWEQYF.

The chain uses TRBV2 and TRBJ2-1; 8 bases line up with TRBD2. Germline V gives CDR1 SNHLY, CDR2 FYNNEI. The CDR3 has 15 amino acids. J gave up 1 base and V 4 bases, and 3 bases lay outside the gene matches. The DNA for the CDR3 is TGTGCCAGCAGTGCACGGGGGGGATCCTACAATGAGCAGTTCTTC. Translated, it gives CASSARGGSYNEQFF.

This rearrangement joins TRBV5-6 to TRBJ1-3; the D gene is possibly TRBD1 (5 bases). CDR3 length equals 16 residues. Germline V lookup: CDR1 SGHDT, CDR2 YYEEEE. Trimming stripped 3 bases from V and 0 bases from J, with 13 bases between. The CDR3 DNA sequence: TGTGCCAGCAGCTCGTGGGGGGTTTACTCTGGAAACACCATATATTTT. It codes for CASSSWGVYSGNTIYF.

CDR3 sequence (DNA): TGCGCCAGCAGCTTGGGGACACCGGAGGGTGGCTACACCTTC. Its translation: CASSLGTPEGGYTF. The chain recombines TRBV5-1 with TRBJ1-2, with D possibly matching TRBD1 (5 bases). CDR3 length equals 14 residues. The ends were cut back, 0 bases at V and 7 bases at J, with 13 bases in the middle. CDR1 SGHRS and CDR2 YFSETQ come from the germline V gene.

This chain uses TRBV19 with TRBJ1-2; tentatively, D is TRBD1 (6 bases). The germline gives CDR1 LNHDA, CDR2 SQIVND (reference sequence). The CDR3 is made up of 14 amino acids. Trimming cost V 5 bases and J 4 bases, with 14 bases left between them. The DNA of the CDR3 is TGTGCCAGTAGTCAAGATCAGGGGACCTATGGCTACACCTTC. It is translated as CASSQDQGTYGYTF.

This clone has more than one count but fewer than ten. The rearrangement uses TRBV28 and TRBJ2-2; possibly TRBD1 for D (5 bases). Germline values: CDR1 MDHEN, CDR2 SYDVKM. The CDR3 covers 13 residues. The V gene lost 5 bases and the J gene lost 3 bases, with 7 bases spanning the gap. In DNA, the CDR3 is TGTGCCAGCAGTACAGGATACACCGGGGAGCTGTTTTTT. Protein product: CASSTGYTGELFF.

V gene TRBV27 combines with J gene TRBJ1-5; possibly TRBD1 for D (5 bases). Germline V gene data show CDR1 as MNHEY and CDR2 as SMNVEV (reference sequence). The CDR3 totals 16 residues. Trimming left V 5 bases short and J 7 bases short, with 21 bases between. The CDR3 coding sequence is TGTGCCAGCAGTCTTAAAGCGGGACCTACGGGGCAGCCCCAGCATTTT. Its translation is CASSLKAGPTGQPQHF.

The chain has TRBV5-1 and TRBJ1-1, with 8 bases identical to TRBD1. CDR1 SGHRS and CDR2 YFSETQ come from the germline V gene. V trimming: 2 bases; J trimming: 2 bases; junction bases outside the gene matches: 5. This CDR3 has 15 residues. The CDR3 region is CASSFTGGSNTEAFF. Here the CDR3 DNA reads TGCGCCAGCAGCTTTACAGGGGGATCTAACACTGAAGCTTTCTTT.

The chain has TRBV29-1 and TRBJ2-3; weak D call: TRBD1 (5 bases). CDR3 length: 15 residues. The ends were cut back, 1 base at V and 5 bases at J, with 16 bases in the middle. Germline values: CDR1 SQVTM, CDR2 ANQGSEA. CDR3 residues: CSVEVEAGMGDTQYF. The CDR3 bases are TGCAGCGTTGAAGTTGAGGCAGGGATGGGAGATACGCAGTATTTT.

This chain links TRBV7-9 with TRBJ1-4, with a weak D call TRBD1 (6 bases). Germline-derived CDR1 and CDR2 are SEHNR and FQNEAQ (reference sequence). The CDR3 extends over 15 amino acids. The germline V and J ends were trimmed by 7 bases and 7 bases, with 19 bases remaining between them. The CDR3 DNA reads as TGTGCCAGCACCCCACAGGGTCTATCTATTGAAAAACTGTTTTTT. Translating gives CASTPQGLSIEKLFF.

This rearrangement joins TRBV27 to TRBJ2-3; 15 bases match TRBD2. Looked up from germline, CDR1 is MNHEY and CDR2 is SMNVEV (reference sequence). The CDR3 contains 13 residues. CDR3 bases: TGTGGGACTAGCGGGGGGGCAACAGATACGCAGTATTTT. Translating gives CGTSGGATDTQYF.

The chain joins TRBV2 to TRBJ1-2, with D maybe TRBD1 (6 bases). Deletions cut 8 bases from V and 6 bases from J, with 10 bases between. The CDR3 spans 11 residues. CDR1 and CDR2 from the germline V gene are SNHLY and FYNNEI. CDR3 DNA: TGTGCCAGCCGTCAGGGGAATGGCTACACCTTC. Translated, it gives CASRQGNGYTF.

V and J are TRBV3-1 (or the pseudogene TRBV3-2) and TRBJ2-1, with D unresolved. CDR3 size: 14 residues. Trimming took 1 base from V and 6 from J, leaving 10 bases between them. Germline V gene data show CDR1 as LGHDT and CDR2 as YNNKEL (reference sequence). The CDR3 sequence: CASSQASPGNEQFF. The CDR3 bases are TGTGCCAGCAGCCAAGCTTCACCAGGCAATGAGCAGTTCTTC.

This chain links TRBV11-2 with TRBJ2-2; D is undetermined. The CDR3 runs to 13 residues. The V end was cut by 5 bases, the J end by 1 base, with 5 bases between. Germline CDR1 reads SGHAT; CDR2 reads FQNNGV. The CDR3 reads CASSTENTGELFF. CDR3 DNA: TGTGCCAGCAGCACTGAGAACACCGGGGAGCTGTTTTTT.

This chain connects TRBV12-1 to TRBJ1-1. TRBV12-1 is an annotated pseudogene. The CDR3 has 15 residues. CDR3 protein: CASSGGGRLNTEAFF. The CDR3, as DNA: TGTGCCAGCAGCGGGGGGGGACGGCTGAACACTGAAGCTTTCTTT.

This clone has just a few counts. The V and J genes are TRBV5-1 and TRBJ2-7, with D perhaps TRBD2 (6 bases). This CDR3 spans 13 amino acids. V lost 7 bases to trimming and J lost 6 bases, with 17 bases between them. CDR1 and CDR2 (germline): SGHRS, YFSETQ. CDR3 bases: TGCGCCAGCGGAGTTTTGAGGGGAGGCGAGCAGTACTTC. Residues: CASGVLRGGEQYF. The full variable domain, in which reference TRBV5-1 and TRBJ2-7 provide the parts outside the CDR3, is KAGVTQTPRYLIKTRGQQVTLSCSPISGHRSVSWYQQTPGQGLQFLFEYFSETQRNKGNFPGRFSGRQFSNSRSEMNVSTLELGDSALYLCASGVLRGGEQYFGPGTRLTVT.

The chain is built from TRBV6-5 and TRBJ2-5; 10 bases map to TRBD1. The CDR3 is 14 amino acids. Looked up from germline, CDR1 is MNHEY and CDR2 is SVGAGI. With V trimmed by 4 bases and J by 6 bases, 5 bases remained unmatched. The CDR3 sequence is CASSSTGGAKTQYF. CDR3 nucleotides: TGTGCCAGCAGTTCGACAGGGGGCGCGAAGACCCAGTACTTC.

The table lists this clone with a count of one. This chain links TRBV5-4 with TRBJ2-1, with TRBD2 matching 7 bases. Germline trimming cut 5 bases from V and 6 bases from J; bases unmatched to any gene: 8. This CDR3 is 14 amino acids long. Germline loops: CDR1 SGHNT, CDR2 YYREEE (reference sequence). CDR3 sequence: CASSGSGAGNEQFF. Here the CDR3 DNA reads TGTGCCAGCAGTGGGAGCGGGGCGGGCAATGAGCAGTTCTTC.

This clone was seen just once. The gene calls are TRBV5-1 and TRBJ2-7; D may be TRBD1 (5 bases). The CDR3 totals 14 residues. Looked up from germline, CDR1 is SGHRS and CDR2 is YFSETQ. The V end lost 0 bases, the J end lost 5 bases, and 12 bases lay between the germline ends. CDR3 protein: CASSLVGDPHEQYF. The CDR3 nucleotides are TGCGCCAGCAGCTTGGTAGGGGATCCCCACGAGCAGTACTTC.

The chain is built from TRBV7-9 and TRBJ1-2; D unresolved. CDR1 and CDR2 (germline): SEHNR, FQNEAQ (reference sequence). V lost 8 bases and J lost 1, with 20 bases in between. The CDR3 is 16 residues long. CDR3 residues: CASSSGPTAFNYGYTF. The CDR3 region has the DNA TGTGCCAGCTCGAGTGGGCCGACCGCTTTTAACTATGGCTACACCTTC.

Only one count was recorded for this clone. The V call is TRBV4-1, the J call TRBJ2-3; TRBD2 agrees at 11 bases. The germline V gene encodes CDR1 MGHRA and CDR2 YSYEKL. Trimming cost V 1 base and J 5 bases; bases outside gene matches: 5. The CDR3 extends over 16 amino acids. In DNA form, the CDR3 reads TGCGCCAGCAGCCAAGCGTCTAGCGGGGGGAGAGATACGCAGTATTTT. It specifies CASSQASSGGRDTQYF.